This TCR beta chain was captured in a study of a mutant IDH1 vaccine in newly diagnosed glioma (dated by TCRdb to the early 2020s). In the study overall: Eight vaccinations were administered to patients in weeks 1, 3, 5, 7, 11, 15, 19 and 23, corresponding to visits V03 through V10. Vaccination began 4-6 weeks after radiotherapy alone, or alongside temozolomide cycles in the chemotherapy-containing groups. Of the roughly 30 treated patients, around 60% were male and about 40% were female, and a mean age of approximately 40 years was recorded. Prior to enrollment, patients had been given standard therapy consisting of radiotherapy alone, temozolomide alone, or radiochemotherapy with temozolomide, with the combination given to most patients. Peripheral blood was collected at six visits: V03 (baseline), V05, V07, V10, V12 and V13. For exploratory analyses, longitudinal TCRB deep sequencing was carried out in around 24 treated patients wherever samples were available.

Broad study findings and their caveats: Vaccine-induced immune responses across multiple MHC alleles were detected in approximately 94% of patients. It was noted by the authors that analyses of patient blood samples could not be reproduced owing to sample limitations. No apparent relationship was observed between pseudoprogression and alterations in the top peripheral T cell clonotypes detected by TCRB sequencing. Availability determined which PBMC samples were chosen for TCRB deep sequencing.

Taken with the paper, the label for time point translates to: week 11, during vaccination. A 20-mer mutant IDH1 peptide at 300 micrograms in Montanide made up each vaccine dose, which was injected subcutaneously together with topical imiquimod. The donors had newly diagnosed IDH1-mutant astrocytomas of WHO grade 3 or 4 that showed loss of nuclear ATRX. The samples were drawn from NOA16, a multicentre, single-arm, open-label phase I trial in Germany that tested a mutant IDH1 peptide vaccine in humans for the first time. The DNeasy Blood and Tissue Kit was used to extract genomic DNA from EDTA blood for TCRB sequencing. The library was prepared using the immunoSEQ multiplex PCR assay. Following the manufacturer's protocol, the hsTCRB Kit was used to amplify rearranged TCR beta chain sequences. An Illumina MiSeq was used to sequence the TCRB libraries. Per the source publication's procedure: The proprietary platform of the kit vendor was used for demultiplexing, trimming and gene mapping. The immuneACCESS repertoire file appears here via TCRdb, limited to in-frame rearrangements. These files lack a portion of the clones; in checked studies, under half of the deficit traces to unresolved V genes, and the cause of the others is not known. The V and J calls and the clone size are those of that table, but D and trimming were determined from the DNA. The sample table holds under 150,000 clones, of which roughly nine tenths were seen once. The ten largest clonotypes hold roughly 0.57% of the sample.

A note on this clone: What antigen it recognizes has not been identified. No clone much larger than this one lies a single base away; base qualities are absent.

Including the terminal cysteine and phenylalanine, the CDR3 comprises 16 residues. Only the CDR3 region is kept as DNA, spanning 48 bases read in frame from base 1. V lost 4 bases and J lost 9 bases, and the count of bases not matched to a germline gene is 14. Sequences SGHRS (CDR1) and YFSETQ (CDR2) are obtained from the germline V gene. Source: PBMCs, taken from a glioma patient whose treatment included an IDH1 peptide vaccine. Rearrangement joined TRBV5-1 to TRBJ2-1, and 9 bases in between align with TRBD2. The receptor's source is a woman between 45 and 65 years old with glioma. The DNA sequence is TGCGCCAGCAGCCCGTACGCGGGAGGGCCTACCGGTGAGCAGTTCTTC. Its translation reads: CASSPYAGGPTGEQFF.